Listed here is a single TCR beta chain. Its antigen is undetermined. The assay was immunoSEQ multiplex PCR, and TCRdb's table has in-frame clones only and misses some. The sample consists of around 140,000 clones, about nine tenths of them appearing once. This sample is part of a study of radiation and T cells in renal cell carcinoma. As for the study in general: Nephrectomy followed 15 Gy stereotactic body radiation by 4 weeks.

Study-wide points: Pretreatment tumor biopsies were lacking, so baseline clonotypes are unknown.

Time point denoted: baseline pretreatment blood. Specified treatment: 15 Gy SBRT to primary tumor, nephrectomy 4 weeks later. The CDR3 totals 19 residues. Deletions cut 7 bases from V and 3 bases from J, with 30 bases between. This chain connects TRBV23-1 to TRBJ2-5; D might be TRBD2 (7 bases). TRBV23-1 carries the ORF label, with uncertain function. The TCR was taken from a woman in her 70s with renal cell carcinoma. The sample in question was blood, obtained from a patient whose treatment included radiotherapy and nephrectomy. Here the CDR3 DNA reads TGCGCCAGCATCACACCCCCGCCGGGGGGCGTACGGGAGAAAGAGACCCAGTACTTC. It encodes CASITPPPGGVREKETQYF.